This T cell receptor beta chain came from a study of shared clonotypes between healthy human individuals. Germline loops: CDR1 SGHDT, CDR2 YYEEEE. The CDR3 totals 18 residues. The J segment lost 0 bases and the V segment lost 1 base, leaving 8 bases of the junction unmatched. Method: immunoSEQ multiplex PCR; TCRdb's copy keeps in-frame clones and lacks some. The sample includes over a million clones, more than 75% seen only once; the top ten take roughly 0.55%. The chain has TRBV5-6 and TRBJ2-2, with 8 bases aligning to TRBD1. Source material: memory CD4+ T cells from PBMCs. Stated subset: CD45RA-negative fraction. This TCR was recovered from a young man in good health. Some clones in this sample may be carry-over from other donors' samples. The CDR3 protein is CASSLRRTGLANTGELFF. In nucleotides, the CDR3 is TGTGCCAGCAGCTTGCGGCGGACAGGGTTGGCGAACACCGGGGAGCTGTTTTTT.